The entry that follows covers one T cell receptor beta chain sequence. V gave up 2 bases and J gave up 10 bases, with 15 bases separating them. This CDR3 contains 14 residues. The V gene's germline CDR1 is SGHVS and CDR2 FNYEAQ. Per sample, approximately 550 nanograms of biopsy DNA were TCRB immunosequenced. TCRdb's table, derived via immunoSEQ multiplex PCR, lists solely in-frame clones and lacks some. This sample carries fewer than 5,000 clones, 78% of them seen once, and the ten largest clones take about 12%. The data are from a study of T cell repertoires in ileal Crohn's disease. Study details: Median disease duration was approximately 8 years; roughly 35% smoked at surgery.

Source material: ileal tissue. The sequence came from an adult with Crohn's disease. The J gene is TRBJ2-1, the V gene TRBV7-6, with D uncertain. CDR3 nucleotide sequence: TGTGCCAGCAGCTTAATGGCCGCCGCCTGGGAGCAGTTCTTC. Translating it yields CASSLMAAAWEQFF.